A single sample gave rise to the 6 T cell receptor beta chains below, sequenced in a study of tumor-infiltrating lymphocytes in primary liver carcinoma. Priming with a constant-region primer yielded TCR beta cDNA from 450 to 600 ng total RNA. Three-round nested multiplex PCR performed with slightly modified ARM-PCR produced the TCR beta libraries. TRBV1-TRBV30 forward primers and a C-beta reverse primer were used in the first two PCR rounds, which each ran for approximately 10 cycles. A single record per CDR3 protein comes from TCRdb applying MiXCR to the multiplex PCR reads. Here the sample spans approximately 330,000 distinct CDR3 sequences, approximately 64% being singletons. The authors took blood RNA from unsorted whole blood and also extracted germline DNA. The sample comprised peripheral blood. The receptor set was obtained from a man aged 40-55 years with primary liver carcinoma and hepatitis B virus infection.

This clonotype was picked up one time. V gene TRBV25-1 combines with J gene TRBJ2-7; 8 nucleotides match TRBD2. V dropped 8 bases and J dropped 5; count of bases not matched to a gene: 2. Germline CDR1 MGHDK, CDR2 SYGVNS. This CDR3 has 11 residues. CDR3 sequence: CASGLADEQYF. CDR3 nucleotides: TGTGCCAGCGGACTAGCTGACGAGCAGTACTTC.

CDR3: CASALGGNTIYF. The DNA of the CDR3 is TGTGCCAGCGCCTTAGGGGGAAACACCATATATTTT. The chain combines TRBV2 with TRBJ1-3; no reliable D call. This CDR3 has 12 amino acids. The V gene lost 8 bases and the J gene lost 4 bases, with 9 bases spanning the gap. The germline gives CDR1 SNHLY, CDR2 FYNNEI.

Of note for this clonotype: A read error may produce the germline difference seen at one junction end. The rearrangement uses TRBV10-3 and TRBJ1-5; 8 positions agree with TRBD1. There are 13 residues in the CDR3. Per germline, CDR1 ENHRY and CDR2 SYGVKD. Here the CDR3 DNA reads TGTCCCATCTCGGACAGGGACAATCAGCCCCAGCATTTT. As protein: CPISDRDNQPQHF.

Worth noting for this clonotype: A clone one base away is much larger, so this may be a read error. The rearrangement links TRBV4-1 to TRBJ2-7; 10 nucleotides line up with TRBD2. The CDR3 is made up of 16 amino acids. Germline CDR1 is MGHRA and CDR2 is YSYEKL. V lost 2 bases, J lost 2 bases, and 6 bases stayed unmatched. The CDR3 spells CASSQTSGKQPYEQYF. The CDR3 region has the DNA TGCGCCAGCAGCCAAACTAGCGGGAAGCAGCCCTACGAGCAGTACTTC.

As concerns this clonotype: One junction end does not reproduce the germline sequence, and a read error may be involved. This chain connects TRBV29-1 to TRBJ1-2; D might be TRBD1 (6 bases). CDR3 length: 12 amino acids. CDR1 SQVTM and CDR2 ANQGSEA come from the germline V gene. The CDR3 DNA is TGCAGCGTTGAACGGGGGGCGGGTGGCTACGCCTTC. This translates into CSVERGAGGYAF.

This clonotype was seen a handful of times. Here the CDR3 DNA reads TGTGCCAGCAGCCAAGTTTATAGTGAGGGTATAGGCACCTATGGCTACACCTTC. Translated: CASSQVYSEGIGTYGYTF. The rearrangement uses TRBV14 and TRBJ1-2; D is uncertain. The V and J ends lost 1 base and 4 bases respectively, with 22 bases between them. This CDR3 has 18 amino acids. Germline V gene lookup returns CDR1 SGHDN and CDR2 FVKESK.